What follows are 21 T cell receptor beta chains derived from one specimen sequenced in a study of T cells and Merkel cell carcinoma outcomes. Clones were sequenced by immunoSEQ multiplex PCR, and TCRdb holds only the in-frame ones, with some missing. The profile shows a few thousand clones, roughly 84% of them singletons. The sample was tumor tissue from Merkel cell carcinoma. These receptors were collected from a human donor with Merkel cell carcinoma.

The chain uses TRBV7-9 and TRBJ1-2; D is uncertain. The CDR3 runs 14 residues. Germline V gene data show CDR1 as SEHNR and CDR2 as FQNEAQ (reference sequence). V was pared by 1 base and J by 7 bases, with 13 bases between. DNA of the CDR3: TGTGCCAGCAGCTTAGACCGGGTGCGGAGTGGCTACACCTTC. Its translation: CASSLDRVRSGYTF.

The chain uses TRBV10-3 and TRBJ1-1; TRBD1 matches at 7 bases. V was pared by 2 bases and J by 3 bases, with 3 bases of the junction left unmatched. Looked up from germline, CDR1 is ENHRY and CDR2 is SYGVKD. CDR3 length equals 14 residues. CDR3 region: CAISEGQVHTEAFF. In DNA form, the CDR3 reads TGTGCCATCAGTGAGGGACAGGTACACACTGAAGCTTTCTTT.

The V gene is TRBV5-1, the J gene TRBJ1-1; D is ambiguous. Trimming pared 7 bases from V and 0 bases from J, leaving 10 bases between. The CDR3 has 13 amino acids. Germline V gives CDR1 SGHRS, CDR2 YFSETQ. Here the CDR3 DNA reads TGCGCCAGCTCACTAGCGGTGAACACTGAAGCTTTCTTT. It translates to CASSLAVNTEAFF. The entire variable domain, with the rest obtained from reference TRBV5-1 and TRBJ1-1, is as follows: KAGVTQTPRYLIKTRGQQVTLSCSPISGHRSVSWYQQTPGQGLQFLFEYFSETQRNKGNFPGRFSGRQFSNSRSEMNVSTLELGDSALYLCASSLAVNTEAFFGQGTRLTVV.

The chain is built from TRBV18 and TRBJ2-1, with 8 nucleotides matching TRBD2. The CDR3 is 16 residues long. V gave up 0 bases and J gave up 2 bases; unmatched junction bases: 3. The germline V gene encodes CDR1 KGHSH and CDR2 LQKENI. CDR3 sequence reads: CASSPPTGGAYNEQFF. CDR3 bases: TGTGCCAGCTCACCACCGACGGGGGGGGCCTACAATGAGCAGTTCTTC.

The rearrangement links TRBV11-2 to TRBJ1-2; D gene ambiguous. The CDR3 has 14 amino acids. V was clipped by 7 bases and J by 1 base, with 13 bases between them. Germline loops: CDR1 SGHAT, CDR2 FQNNGV. DNA for the CDR3: TGTGCCAGCACCCCCACAGTGGTTAACTATGGCTACACCTTC. It specifies CASTPTVVNYGYTF.

This clone was counted once. V usage is TRBV27 and J usage is TRBJ1-6; TRBD1 aligns across 9 bases. Trimming took 7 bases from V and 10 from J; bases not matched to a gene: 8. The CDR3 is 14 amino acids. Germline lookup yields CDR1 MNHEY and CDR2 SMNVEV (reference sequence). CDR3 sequence (DNA): TGTGCCAGCAACATGGACAGGGGTCTCTCACCCCTCCACTTT. Its protein is CASNMDRGLSPLHF.

V and J are TRBV18 and TRBJ1-4; D is unresolved. Germline-derived CDR1 and CDR2 are KGHSH and LQKENI. V lost 3 bases, J lost 2 bases, and 4 bases lay in between. This CDR3 spans 13 amino acids. CDR3 coding DNA: TGTGCCAGCTCACCGGGGACTAATGAAAAACTGTTTTTT. This encodes CASSPGTNEKLFF. The full variable domain, rest sourced from reference TRBV18 and TRBJ1-4, is NAGVMQNPRHLVRRRGQEARLRCSPMKGHSHVYWYRQLPEEGLKFMVYLQKENIIDESGMPKERFSAEFPKEGPSILRIQQVVRGDSAAYFCASSPGTNEKLFFGSGTQLSVL.

The CDR3 DNA reads as TGTGCCAGCCGGACCAGGGACACCGGGGAGCTGTTTTTT. Translating it yields CASRTRDTGELFF. The J gene is TRBJ2-2, the V gene TRBV6-6, with D tentatively TRBD1 (5 bases). The CDR3 runs to 13 residues. Looked up from germline, CDR1 is MNHNY and CDR2 is SVGAGI (reference sequence). Trimming left V 8 bases short and J 3 bases short, with 10 bases between.

The V call is TRBV11-2, the J call TRBJ2-1; the D is unclear. CDR1 and CDR2 from the germline V gene are SGHAT and FQNNGV. V shed 1 base and J shed 6 bases, with 4 bases lying between them. This CDR3 has 12 residues. CDR3 bases: TGTGCCAGCAGCTTAGTTGGCAATGAGCAGTTCTTC. Its translation: CASSLVGNEQFF.

This chain uses TRBV28 with TRBJ1-2; D possibly corresponds to TRBD1 (5 bases). Per germline, CDR1 MDHEN and CDR2 SYDVKM. CDR3 length: 14 residues. Trimming left V 4 bases short and J 2 bases short, with 11 bases between. CDR3 residues: CASSSTGGNYGYTF. CDR3 nucleotides: TGTGCCAGCAGTTCCACTGGGGGGAACTATGGCTACACCTTC.

Points on this clone: A read error may produce the germline difference seen at one junction end. Distinct nucleotide sequences in the sample also encode this CDR3. The chain links TRBV14 to TRBJ1-2; D gene uncertain. The length of the CDR3 is 16 residues. The V gene's germline CDR1 is SGHDN and CDR2 FVKESK. CDR3: CASSQDRGAANYGYTF. The CDR3 DNA reads TGTGCCAGCAGCCAAGATAGAGGAGCAGCAAACTATGGCTACACTTTC.

The rearrangement uses TRBV7-2 and TRBJ1-5, with D possibly being TRBD1 (5 bases). The V end lost 1 base, the J end lost 7 bases, and 8 bases lay between the germline ends. There are 13 residues in the CDR3. Germline CDR1 reads SGHTA; CDR2 reads FQGNSA. The chain's CDR3 is CASSLERGQPQHF. CDR3 sequence (DNA): TGTGCCAGCAGCTTAGAAAGGGGCCAGCCCCAGCATTTT.

This sequence joins TRBV28 and TRBJ1-2, with D unclear. Germline V gene data show CDR1 as MDHEN and CDR2 as SYDVKM. This CDR3 spans 14 amino acids. V was clipped by 3 bases and J by 1 base, with 9 bases between them. CDR3 loop: CASSFVGFNYGYTF. As DNA, the CDR3 is TGTGCCAGCAGTTTTGTGGGTTTTAACTATGGCTACACCTTC.

The V call is TRBV4-3, the J call TRBJ1-1; D is unresolved. This CDR3 spans 14 amino acids. Trimming stripped 0 bases from V and 4 bases from J, with 9 bases between. Germline V gene lookup returns CDR1 LGHNA and CDR2 YSLEER. The CDR3 DNA reads TGCGCCAGCAGCCAAGATGAGGGCGGCACTGAAGCTTTCTTT. It is translated as CASSQDEGGTEAFF.

This clone was observed a handful of times. J is TRBJ2-7 and V is TRBV19, with 9 nucleotides matching TRBD1. With V trimmed by 6 bases and J by 2 bases, 5 bases remained unmatched. This CDR3 comprises 14 residues. Germline CDR1 LNHDA, CDR2 SQIVND (reference sequence). CDR3 region: CASRAGQGTYEQYF. The CDR3 DNA reads as TGTGCCAGTAGGGCCGGACAGGGGACCTACGAGCAGTACTTC. Drawing the rest from reference TRBV19 and TRBJ2-7, the complete variable domain is DGGITQSPKYLFRKEGQNVTLSCEQNLNHDAMYWYRQDPGQGLRLIYYSQIVNDFQKGDIAEGYSVSREKKESFPLTVTSAQKNPTAFYLCASRAGQGTYEQYFGPGTRLTVT.

V usage is TRBV10-3 and J usage is TRBJ1-4, with TRBD1 matching over 7 bases. This CDR3 contains 14 residues. Germline CDR1 ENHRY, CDR2 SYGVKD. The V segment lost 6 bases and the J segment 4 bases; nucleotides outside the gene matches: 5. CDR3 DNA: TGTGCCATCAGAGACAGGGACGATAATGAAAAACTGTTTTTT. Protein: CAIRDRDDNEKLFF.

The chain couples TRBV5-4 to TRBJ2-5; a possible D gene is TRBD2 (5 bases). Per germline, CDR1 SGHNT and CDR2 YYREEE (reference sequence). The CDR3 has 12 amino acids. Trimming removed 4 bases from V and 2 bases from J, with 6 bases in between. In DNA, the CDR3 is TGTGCCAGCAGCCGCGGGCAAGAGACCCAGTACTTC. Encoded protein: CASSRGQETQYF.

This chain links TRBV28 with TRBJ2-1; 10 bases line up with TRBD2. J gave up 11 bases and V 8 bases, and 12 bases lay outside the gene matches. The CDR3 length is 14 residues. Germline assignment: CDR1 MDHEN and CDR2 SYDVKM. DNA for the CDR3: TGTGCCAGCCGGGGTAATAGCGGGGGGACACAGCAGTTCTTC. Its translation is CASRGNSGGTQQFF. Drawing the rest from reference TRBV28 and TRBJ2-1, the complete variable domain is DVKVTQSSRYLVKRTGEKVFLECVQDMDHENMFWYRQDPGLGLRLIYFSYDVKMKEKGDIPEGYSVSREKKERFSLILESASTNQTSMYLCASRGNSGGTQQFFGPGTRLTVL.

The CDR3 DNA reads as TGTGCCAGCAGTTTCGCCGTCACAGGGGGCCTCTATGGCTACACCTTC. Translation: CASSFAVTGGLYGYTF. The rearrangement uses TRBV27 and TRBJ1-2; 9 nucleotides agree with TRBD1. With 3 bases clipped from V and 4 bases from J, the junction kept 9 bases outside the gene matches. Per germline, CDR1 MNHEY and CDR2 SMNVEV (reference sequence). The CDR3 runs to 16 residues.

J is TRBJ1-1 and V is TRBV7-2; the match to TRBD1 covers 9 bases. V lost 2 bases and J lost 3; bases outside the gene matches: 7. The CDR3 is made up of 16 amino acids. CDR1 and CDR2 (germline): SGHTA, FQGNSA. The CDR3 region is CASSLNLRTGDTEAFF. The CDR3, as DNA: TGTGCCAGCAGCTTAAATCTTAGGACAGGGGACACTGAAGCTTTCTTT.

This clone was recorded a few times. The rearrangement links TRBV7-9 to TRBJ1-1; D may be TRBD1 (5 bases). Germline V gives CDR1 SEHNR, CDR2 FQNEAQ (reference sequence). The CDR3 runs 9 residues. CDR3 sequence: CAGGGEAFF. As DNA, the CDR3 is TGTGCAGGCGGGGGTGAAGCTTTCTTT.